This T cell receptor beta chain was recovered during a study of shared clonotypes between healthy human individuals. V was trimmed by 1 base and J by 3 bases, leaving 4 bases between them. CDR3 length equals 12 residues. Germline V CDR1 and CDR2: SGHAT, FQNNGV. In regard to this clone: This sequence may be a read error, since a much larger clone differs from it by one base.

Here immunoSEQ multiplex PCR was the method, and the copy in TCRdb shows in-frame clones only, minus some. The sample holds 1.5 million to 2.5 million clones; approximately 94% are singletons and the top ten take 1% to 1.5%. Naive CD8 cells lacked CD45RO, underwent positive selection for CCR7 and left out terminally differentiated effector memory CD45RA+ cells. The TCR originated in a man aged 18 to 29 in good health. V is TRBV11-2 and J is TRBJ2-7; D uncertain. The source material was naive CD8+ T cells sorted from blood. The CDR3 spells CASSLANYEQYF. CDR3 sequence (DNA): TGTGCCAGCAGCTTAGCCAACTACGAGCAGTACTTC.